The 15 T cell receptor beta chains below were found in one sample sequenced in a study of CD8 T cells in ankylosing spondylitis (dated by TCRdb to the late 2010s). Overall study outcomes, separate from this receptor: A TCR beta motif of several highly homologous amino acid variants appeared characteristic of blood from ankylosing spondylitis patients.

Their specific antigens are unknown. Library preparation used 5' RACE. The listed sequencing device is Illumina HiSeq 2500. Using fastp trimming at Q25 and MiXCR clonotype assembly, TCRdb reanalyzed the public sequencing data and kept in-frame beta chains. Each entry merges the rows of one CDR3 protein and shows their most common DNA and genes. This sample lists 350,000 to 450,000 distinct CDR3 sequences; 25% to 30% were detected once. The biggest ten clones account for roughly 0.9% of the sample. The specimen was blood, either unsorted or a sorted T cell fraction (not recorded which). The origin of the receptors is a male donor with ankylosing spondylitis.

This clonotype was seen ten or more times. In DNA form, the CDR3 reads TGTGCCAGCAGCCTTGGGGGGACTCTGAATGAGCAGTTCTTC. Residues: CASSLGGTLNEQFF. The chain uses TRBV7-2 and TRBJ2-1, with D perhaps matching TRBD2 (6 bases). This CDR3 contains 14 residues. Germline V gene lookup returns CDR1 SGHTA and CDR2 FQGNSA. Deletions cut 5 bases from V and 7 bases from J, with 15 bases between.

The chain links TRBV4-2 to TRBJ2-1; 9 bases match TRBD2. Germline CDR1 and CDR2: LGHNA and YNFKEQ. This CDR3 has 14 amino acids. The V gene end was trimmed by 6 bases and the J gene end by 6 bases; junction bases not matched to a gene: 6. In nucleotides, the CDR3 is TGTGCCAGCAGGGGACTAGCAGCGGCCAATGAGCAGTTCTTC. Protein: CASRGLAAANEQFF.

The chain has TRBV20-1 and TRBJ2-5, with 10 bases identical to TRBD2. The germline CDR1 and CDR2 sequences are DFQATT and SNEGSKA (reference sequence). This CDR3 is built from 14 residues. Germline trimming cut 5 bases from V and 6 bases from J; bases unmatched to any gene: 9. The CDR3 region has the DNA TGCAGTGCTTCTCTAGCGGGAGCTTTGAAGACCCAGTACTTC. It is translated as CSASLAGALKTQYF.

This clonotype was observed a few times. The chain couples TRBV12-3 or TRBV12-4 to TRBJ1-1; D is uncertain. Trimming removed 5 bases at V and 4 bases at J, with 17 bases between. The CDR3 has 15 residues. CDR3 nucleotides: TGTGCCAGCAGTCCGCCCCCGTGGGGAAGCACTGAAGCTTTCTTT. This sequence encodes CASSPPPWGSTEAFF.

This clonotype was detected a few times. V usage is TRBV29-1 and J usage is TRBJ2-7; D is perhaps TRBD1 (5 bases). Between the trimmed V and J ends, which lost 5 bases and 5 bases, there was a span of 10 bases. The germline V gene encodes CDR1 SQVTM and CDR2 ANQGSEA. The CDR3 totals 11 residues. The CDR3 DNA sequence: TGCAGCGTTTCAGACAGTCACGAGCAGTACTTC. Translation: CSVSDSHEQYF.

In this sample, this clonotype turned up a few times. The CDR3, as DNA: TGTGCCATCAGTCCCTCGGGAGTCCAAGAGACCCAGTACTTC. Translating gives CAISPSGVQETQYF. The rearrangement uses TRBV10-3 and TRBJ2-5; a possible D gene is TRBD2 (6 bases). CDR1 is ENHRY, CDR2 SYGVKD, per germline. The CDR3 is made up of 14 amino acids. Trimming stripped 5 bases from V and 1 base from J, with 11 bases between.

This clonotype was seen only a few times. V is TRBV10-2 and J is TRBJ2-7; the match to TRBD2 covers 10 bases. Trimming at V came to 3 bases and at J to 5 bases, leaving 4 bases not matched to a gene. The CDR3 totals 14 residues. Per germline, CDR1 WSHSY and CDR2 SAAADI. The CDR3: CASSDLAGVHEQYV. CDR3 DNA sequence: TGCGCCAGCAGTGATCTAGCGGGAGTCCACGAGCAGTACGTC.

Points on this clonotype: The junction does not match germline at one end; this may be a read error. The chain uses TRBV11-2 and TRBJ1-2; D gene ambiguous. The CDR3 extends over 14 amino acids. Germline V gene lookup returns CDR1 SGHAT and CDR2 FQNNGV. The CDR3 loop is CASSFPQHNYGYTF. In nucleotides, the CDR3 is TGTGCCAGTAGCTTCCCGCAGCATAACTATGGCTACACCTTC.

The rearrangement links TRBV6-1 to TRBJ1-2; TRBD1 might be the D (6 bases). The CDR3 covers 15 residues. V shed 2 bases and J shed 8 bases, with 18 bases lying between them. Germline CDR1 reads MNHNS; CDR2 reads SASEGT. The CDR3 region has the DNA TGTGCCAGCAGTGAACGGACAGATGTTATAGTAGGCTACACCTTC. Its translation: CASSERTDVIVGYTF.

In its sample, this clonotype was seen a few times. The chain has TRBV20-1 and TRBJ2-1; possibly TRBD1 or TRBD2 for D (5 bases each). V was cut by 5 bases and J by 2 bases, with 10 bases left in between. Germline loops: CDR1 DFQATT, CDR2 SNEGSKA (reference sequence). This CDR3 has 13 residues. CDR3 DNA sequence: TGCAGTGCTTGCCGGGACCCCTACAATGAGCAGTTCTTC. Amino acid sequence: CSACRDPYNEQFF.

The chain uses TRBV29-1 and TRBJ1-2; D uncertain. The ends were cut back, 4 bases at V and 6 bases at J, with 9 bases in the middle. The CDR3 spans 11 residues. Germline CDR1 SQVTM, CDR2 ANQGSEA. The CDR3 coding sequence is TGCAGCGTTGTGGGAGGAAATGGCTACACCTTC. It codes for CSVVGGNGYTF.

This clonotype turned up a few times. The DNA of the CDR3 is TGCAGCGTGAGCGGGGGGGTCCAAGAGACCCAGTACTTC. It translates to CSVSGGVQETQYF. V usage is TRBV29-1 and J usage is TRBJ2-5; TRBD2 aligns across 10 bases. The V and J ends lost 6 bases and 1 base, in that order; junction bases with no gene match: 2. Germline-derived CDR1 and CDR2 are SQVTM and ANQGSEA. The CDR3 runs to 13 residues.

This clonotype turned up a few times. The gene calls are TRBV10-3 and TRBJ2-3; TRBD2 might be the D (5 bases). The V gene's germline CDR1 is ENHRY and CDR2 SYGVKD. Trimming cost V 8 bases and J 7 bases, with 10 bases left between them. The CDR3 has 11 residues. CDR3 loop: CAIGGGNTQYF. The CDR3 nucleotides are TGTGCCATCGGTGGAGGCAATACGCAGTATTTT.

The chain is built from TRBV20-1 and TRBJ1-2; 9 bases map to TRBD1. The germline CDR1 and CDR2 sequences are DFQATT and SNEGSKA (reference sequence). With 3 bases clipped from V and 2 bases from J, the junction kept 4 bases outside the gene matches. The CDR3 is 14 amino acids. CDR3 sequence reads: CSASPGTGNYGYTF. CDR3 coding DNA: TGCAGTGCTAGTCCCGGGACAGGGAACTATGGCTACACCTTC.

This clonotype occurred a few times. CDR3 protein: CASSPRDAFTDTQYF. CDR3 nucleotides: TGTGCCAGCAGTCCCCGGGACGCCTTCACAGATACGCAGTATTTT. The genes are TRBV12-3 or TRBV12-4 and TRBJ2-3; TRBD1 or TRBD2 may be the D gene (5 bases each). The CDR3 totals 15 residues. Trimming took off 5 bases at V and 2 bases at J, with 14 bases between the two ends.